The next 10 T cell receptor beta chains were all read from a single sample in a study of cytomegalovirus exposure and HLA in healthy donors. The PCR contained 60 Vbeta and 13 Jbeta primers. The assay was immunoSEQ multiplex PCR, and TCRdb's table has in-frame clones only and misses some. The sample has 120,000 or so clones; around 80% are singletons. The sequencing sample was made of PBMCs. These receptors came from a female donor in good health and CMV-seronegative.

This chain connects TRBV11-2 to TRBJ2-7, with a possible D match to TRBD2 (5 bases). The CDR3 spans 14 residues. Trimming left V 3 bases short and J 2 bases short, with 11 bases between. The germline V gene encodes CDR1 SGHAT and CDR2 FQNNGV. The chain's CDR3 is CASSFYRRAYEQYF. The CDR3 DNA follows: TGTGCCAGCAGCTTTTATCGGCGGGCCTACGAGCAGTACTTC.

The chain links TRBV5-5 to TRBJ1-2; the D gene is possibly TRBD1 (6 bases). Trimming removed 4 bases at V and 8 bases at J, with 15 bases between. Germline V lookup: CDR1 SGHKS, CDR2 YYEKEE (reference sequence). The CDR3 length is 13 residues. CDR3 DNA: TGTGCCAGCAGCCGGGGAGGGGGAGGAGGCTACACCTTC. Its translation is CASSRGGGGGYTF.

V usage is TRBV6-4 and J usage is TRBJ1-4; possibly TRBD1 for D (5 bases). The CDR3 has 13 residues. The V end lost 8 bases, the J end lost 0 bases, and 7 bases lay between the germline ends. Germline CDR1 MRHNA, CDR2 SNTAGT. The CDR3 loop reads CASGHTTNEKLFF. CDR3 nucleotide sequence: TGTGCCAGCGGACATACAACTAATGAAAAACTGTTTTTT.

This clone was recorded a few times. The gene calls are TRBV7-3 and TRBJ2-3; 13 bases line up with TRBD2. V was clipped by 5 bases and J by 8 bases; unmatched bases: 7. The germline V gene has CDR1 SGHTA and CDR2 FQGTGA. The CDR3 is 15 residues long. CDR3 in amino acids: CASSTTSGGAGTQYF. For the CDR3, the DNA is TGTGCCAGCAGCACAACTAGCGGGGGGGCTGGTACGCAGTATTTT. The variable domain in full, with the rest retrieved from reference TRBV7-3 and TRBJ2-3, is GAGVSQTPSNKVTEKGKYVELRCDPISGHTALYWYRQSLGQGPEFLIYFQGTGAADDSGLPNDRFFAVRPEGSVSTLKIQRTERGDSAVYLCASSTTSGGAGTQYFGPGTRLTVL.

This chain uses TRBV5-1 with TRBJ2-2; 14 bases line up with TRBD2. CDR1 and CDR2 (germline): SGHRS, YFSETQ. V lost 3 bases, J lost 6 bases, and 4 bases stayed unmatched. CDR3 length: 16 amino acids. CDR3 region: CASSSSGLAGAGELFF. The CDR3 DNA follows: TGCGCCAGCAGCTCCTCGGGACTAGCGGGGGCCGGGGAGCTGTTTTTT.

The J gene is TRBJ1-1, the V gene TRBV11-2; 7 bases map to TRBD1. Germline V CDR1 and CDR2: SGHAT, FQNNGV. V dropped 0 bases and J dropped 1; count of bases not matched to a gene: 5. The CDR3 extends over 16 amino acids. Here the CDR3 DNA reads TGTGCCAGCAGCTTAGAGGGACAGTCTTCGAACACTGAAGCTTTCTTT. Amino acids: CASSLEGQSSNTEAFF. Combining the CDR3 with reference TRBV11-2 and TRBJ1-1 gives the whole variable domain EAGVAQSPRYKIIEKRQSVAFWCNPISGHATLYWYQQILGQGPKLLIQFQNNGVVDDSQLPKDRFSAERLKGVDSTLKIQPAKLEDSAVYLCASSLEGQSSNTEAFFGQGTRLTVV.

V is TRBV5-4 and J is TRBJ2-7; 9 nucleotides match TRBD1. The trim removed 2 bases at V and 6 bases at J, leaving 3 bases unmatched. Germline V gene sequence: CDR1 SGHNT, CDR2 YYREEE (reference sequence). The CDR3 loop spans 13 amino acids. The CDR3 loop reads CASSFDRGSEQYF. Written as DNA, the CDR3 is TGTGCCAGCAGCTTCGACAGGGGGAGCGAGCAGTACTTC. Drawing the rest from reference TRBV5-4 and TRBJ2-7, the complete variable domain is ETGVTQSPTHLIKTRGQQVTLRCSSQSGHNTVSWYQQALGQGPQFIFQYYREEENGRGNFPPRFSGLQFPNYSSELNVNALELDDSALYLCASSFDRGSEQYFGPGTRLTVT.

This chain joins TRBV6-1 and TRBJ1-1; D perhaps matches TRBD1 (5 bases). The germline gives CDR1 MNHNS, CDR2 SASEGT. The V gene lost 5 bases and the J gene lost 8 bases, with 18 bases spanning the gap. CDR3 size: 14 residues. The chain's CDR3 is CASSIDRNAGEAFF. CDR3 sequence (DNA): TGTGCCAGCAGTATTGACAGAAACGCCGGCGAAGCTTTCTTT.

The CDR3 region is CASSYRLDSGELFF. As DNA, the CDR3 is TGTGCCAGCAGTTACCGACTAGACTCCGGGGAGCTGTTTTTT. The chain recombines TRBV6-5 with TRBJ2-2; D is possibly TRBD2 (6 bases). The CDR3 loop spans 14 amino acids. V dropped 2 bases and J dropped 6 bases, with 10 bases sitting between them. Germline CDR1 and CDR2: MNHEY and SVGAGI.

The chain couples TRBV15 to TRBJ1-5; 9 bases line up with TRBD1. The CDR3 is made up of 16 amino acids. The trim removed 4 bases at V and 4 bases at J, leaving 8 bases unmatched. Germline lookup yields CDR1 LNHNV and CDR2 YYDKDF (reference sequence). CDR3 in amino acids: CATSTRDRVGNQPQHF. The CDR3, as DNA: TGTGCCACCAGCACCCGGGACAGGGTGGGGAATCAGCCCCAGCATTTT.